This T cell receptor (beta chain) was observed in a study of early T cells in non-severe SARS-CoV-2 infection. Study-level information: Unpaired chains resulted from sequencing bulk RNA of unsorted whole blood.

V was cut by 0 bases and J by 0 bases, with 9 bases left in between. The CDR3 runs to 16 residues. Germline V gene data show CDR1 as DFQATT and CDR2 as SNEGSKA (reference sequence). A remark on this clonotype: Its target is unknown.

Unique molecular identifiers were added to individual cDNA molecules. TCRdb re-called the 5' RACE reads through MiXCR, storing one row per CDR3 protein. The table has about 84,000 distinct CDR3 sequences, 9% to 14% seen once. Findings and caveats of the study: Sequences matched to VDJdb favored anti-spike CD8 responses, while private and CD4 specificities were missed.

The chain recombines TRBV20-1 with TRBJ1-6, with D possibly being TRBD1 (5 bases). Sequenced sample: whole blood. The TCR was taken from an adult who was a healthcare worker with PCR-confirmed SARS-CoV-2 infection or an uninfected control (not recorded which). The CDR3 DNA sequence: TGCAGTGCTAGAGAGGGCGACAGCTCCTATAATTCACCCCTCCACTTT. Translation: CSAREGDSSYNSPLHF.